This T cell receptor beta chain was profiled in a study of OX40 agonist ivuxolimab in advanced cancers. Study information: Patients enrolled in dose escalation were diagnosed with hepatocellular carcinoma, melanoma, renal cell or head and neck cancer. One patient with hepatocellular carcinoma and two with cutaneous melanoma, three in all, had partial responses. General study points: Patients with a partial response at 0.1-3.0 mg/kg had among the lowest clonal expansion.

The CDR3 has 14 amino acids. Germline V lookup: CDR1 MNHEY, CDR2 SMNVEV (reference sequence). J gave up 0 bases and V 8 bases, and 0 bases lay outside the gene matches. Assay: immunoSEQ multiplex PCR; the TCRdb copy retains only in-frame clones and omits some. This sample yields more than 95,000 clones, of which under 95% are seen a single time; 0.65% to 0.9% belongs to the top ten. Regarding this clone: Its specificity is not known.

The sequencing here drew on CD4+ or CD8+ T cells sorted from blood, taken in a trial of the OX40 agonist ivuxolimab. This TCR was sampled from an adult with an advanced solid tumor such as melanoma, head and neck, liver or kidney cancer. The gene calls are TRBV27 and TRBJ1-4; 10 positions match TRBD1. The CDR3 is CASGQGATNEKLFF. CDR3 DNA: TGTGCCAGCGGACAGGGGGCAACTAATGAAAAACTGTTTTTT.